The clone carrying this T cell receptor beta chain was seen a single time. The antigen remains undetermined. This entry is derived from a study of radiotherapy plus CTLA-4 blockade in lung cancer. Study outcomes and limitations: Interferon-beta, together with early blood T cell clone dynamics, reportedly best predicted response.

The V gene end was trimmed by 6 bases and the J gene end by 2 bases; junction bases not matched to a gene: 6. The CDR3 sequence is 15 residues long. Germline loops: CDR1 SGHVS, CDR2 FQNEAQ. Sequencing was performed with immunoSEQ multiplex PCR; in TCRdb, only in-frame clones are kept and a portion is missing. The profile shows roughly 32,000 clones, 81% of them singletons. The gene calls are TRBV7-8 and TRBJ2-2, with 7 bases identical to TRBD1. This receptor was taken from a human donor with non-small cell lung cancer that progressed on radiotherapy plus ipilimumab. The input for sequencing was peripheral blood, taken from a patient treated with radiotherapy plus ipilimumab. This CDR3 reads CASSPDRANTGELFF. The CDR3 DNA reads TGTGCCAGCAGTCCTGACAGGGCTAACACCGGGGAGCTGTTTTTT.